Shown below are 20 T cell receptor beta chains from a single sample sequenced in a study of blood T cell repertoires in COVID-19. The assay was immunoSEQ multiplex PCR, and TCRdb's table has in-frame clones only and misses some. The table lists over 15,000 clones, roughly nine tenths of them singletons. Sequencing input: peripheral blood. All receptors derive from a man between 65 and 85 years old with acute or convalescent COVID-19.

The CDR3 loop is CASEAGDDEQFF. CDR3 DNA sequence: TGTGCCAGCGAAGCGGGAGATGATGAGCAGTTCTTC. The rearrangement uses TRBV2 and TRBJ2-1; 8 bases map to TRBD2. Trimming at V came to 8 bases and at J to 8 bases, leaving 5 bases not matched to a gene. This CDR3 comprises 12 residues. CDR1 SNHLY and CDR2 FYNNEI come from the germline V gene.

The chain links TRBV18 to TRBJ2-3; D might be TRBD2 (6 bases). The germline V and J ends were trimmed by 3 bases and 3 bases, with 10 bases remaining between them. CDR3 size: 14 residues. Per the germline V gene, CDR1 is KGHSH and CDR2 is LQKENI. CDR3 sequence reads: CASSPGLNTDTQYF. CDR3 coding DNA: TGTGCCAGCTCACCCGGACTAAATACAGATACGCAGTATTTT.

DNA for the CDR3: TGTGCCAGCAGCCCAAGCATCCAAAACATTCAGTACTTC. Translating gives CASSPSIQNIQYF. The J gene is TRBJ2-4, the V gene TRBV11-2; D call uncertain. Germline values: CDR1 SGHAT, CDR2 FQNNGV. The CDR3 is 13 amino acids. The V gene lost 5 bases and the J gene lost 5 bases, with 10 bases spanning the gap.

The chain has TRBV6-2 or TRBV6-3 and TRBJ2-2; TRBD2 matches at 8 bases. The CDR3 is made up of 17 amino acids. Germline-derived CDR1 and CDR2 are MNHEY and SVGEGT. V lost 4 bases and J lost 5; bases outside the gene matches: 12. CDR3 DNA sequence: TGTGCCAGCAGTTCCTCCTTGAGCGGGAGTGGTACCGGGGAGCTGTTTTTT. It encodes CASSSSLSGSGTGELFF.

This chain connects TRBV11-1 to TRBJ2-5; 9 positions match TRBD2. CDR3 length: 13 amino acids. The germline V gene has CDR1 SGHAT and CDR2 FQDESV (reference sequence). With 4 bases clipped from V and 5 bases from J, the junction kept 2 bases outside the gene matches. For the CDR3, the DNA is TGTGCCAGCAGCTATAGCGGGAGTGAGACCCAGTACTTC. It specifies CASSYSGSETQYF.

The chain is built from TRBV29-1 and TRBJ1-2; 8 nucleotides agree with TRBD1. The CDR3 covers 12 residues. Losses at the gene ends were 1 base for V and 7 bases for J; bases not matched to a gene: 2. Germline CDR1 SQVTM, CDR2 ANQGSEA. The CDR3 sequence is CSVEVTGGGYTF. CDR3 DNA sequence: TGCAGCGTTGAAGTAACAGGGGGTGGCTACACCTTC.

The chain employs TRBV20-1 and TRBJ2-4, with TRBD2 as a possible D gene (6 bases). CDR3 length: 11 amino acids. Looked up from germline, CDR1 is DFQATT and CDR2 is SNEGSKA (reference sequence). The ends were cut back, 6 bases at V and 9 bases at J, with 12 bases in the middle. CDR3 sequence (DNA): TGCAGTGCGGGCGGGGTTGGCATTCAGTACTTC. Amino acid sequence: CSAGGVGIQYF.

The CDR3 sequence: CASSWDRGETQYF. Here the CDR3 DNA reads TGTGCCAGCAGTTGGGACAGGGGAGAGACCCAGTACTTC. This chain uses TRBV6-5 with TRBJ2-5; 10 nucleotides agree with TRBD1. Trimming at V came to 4 bases and at J to 4 bases, leaving 0 bases not matched to a gene. Germline lookup yields CDR1 MNHEY and CDR2 SVGAGI. The CDR3 is made up of 13 amino acids.

This clone was recorded only once. V is TRBV28 and J is TRBJ1-5; D may be TRBD1 (5 bases). The V gene's germline CDR1 is MDHEN and CDR2 SYDVKM. This CDR3 region has 13 residues. Trimming removed 2 bases at V and 7 bases at J, with 9 bases between. This chain's CDR3 is CASSLVSGQPQHF. For the CDR3, the DNA is TGTGCCAGCAGTTTAGTTTCAGGGCAGCCCCAGCATTTT. Full variable domain (rest looked up from reference TRBV28 and TRBJ1-5): DVKVTQSSRYLVKRTGEKVFLECVQDMDHENMFWYRQDPGLGLRLIYFSYDVKMKEKGDIPEGYSVSREKKERFSLILESASTNQTSMYLCASSLVSGQPQHFGDGTRLSIL.

This rearrangement joins TRBV7-2 to TRBJ2-7; tentative D call: TRBD2 (6 bases). Germline lookup yields CDR1 SGHTA and CDR2 FQGNSA. This CDR3 has 16 residues. V shed 0 bases and J shed 2 bases, with 14 bases lying between them. The CDR3 reads CASSLAGGLRTYEQYF. CDR3 DNA: TGTGCCAGCAGCTTAGCGGGAGGTCTAAGGACCTACGAGCAGTACTTC.

The chain is built from TRBV4-2 and TRBJ2-1, with 8 nucleotides matching TRBD2. The CDR3 runs 17 residues. The V gene's germline CDR1 is LGHNA and CDR2 YNFKEQ. V trimming: 0 bases; J trimming: 9 bases; junction bases outside the gene matches: 13. The CDR3 loop reads CASSQDPPGRASGEQFF. The CDR3 coding sequence is TGTGCCAGCAGCCAAGATCCCCCCGGGAGGGCCTCGGGTGAGCAGTTCTTC.

The rearrangement joins TRBV11-1 to TRBJ2-7, with D possibly being TRBD1 (5 bases). This CDR3 comprises 15 residues. Germline CDR1 and CDR2: SGHAT and FQDESV (reference sequence). V lost 1 base and J lost 2, with 12 bases in between. The CDR3 region is CASSLDQGRTYEQYF. CDR3 nucleotides: TGTGCCAGCAGCTTAGACCAGGGTAGGACCTACGAGCAGTACTTC. Looking up the rest from reference TRBV11-1 and TRBJ2-7 gives the full variable domain: EAEVAQSPRYKITEKSQAVAFWCDPISGHATLYWYRQILGQGPELLVQFQDESVVDDSQLPKDRFSAERLKGVDSTLKIQPAELGDSAMYLCASSLDQGRTYEQYFGPGTRLTVT.

This chain uses TRBV18 with TRBJ1-4; 8 positions agree with TRBD1. Germline assignment: CDR1 KGHSH and CDR2 LQKENI. The CDR3 length is 17 residues. V shed 6 bases, J shed 6 bases, and the junction held 15 bases outside the gene matches. The CDR3 region is CASSIRTPGQEDEKLFF. CDR3 nucleotides: TGTGCCAGCTCCATACGAACCCCGGGACAGGAAGATGAAAAACTGTTTTTT.

This rearrangement joins TRBV20-1 to TRBJ1-5; D is unclear. The V end was cut by 3 bases, the J end by 0 bases, with 9 bases between. This CDR3 contains 14 residues. Germline V gene lookup returns CDR1 DFQATT and CDR2 SNEGSKA (reference sequence). Here the CDR3 DNA reads TGCAGTGCTAGTCGAGGGAATAGCAATCAGCCCCAGCATTTT. Protein: CSASRGNSNQPQHF.

The V and J genes are TRBV5-4 and TRBJ1-4, with D maybe TRBD1 (5 bases). The CDR3 runs to 15 residues. Per germline, CDR1 SGHNT and CDR2 YYREEE (reference sequence). V was pared by 4 bases and J by 2 bases, with 12 bases between. CDR3 DNA: TGTGCCAGCAGCGACCAACAGGAGACTAATGAAAAACTGTTTTTT. The encoded protein is CASSDQQETNEKLFF.

This clone has only one observation. The genes are TRBV12-5 and TRBJ2-3; TRBD2 matches at 14 bases. The CDR3 loop spans 16 amino acids. J gave up 4 bases and V 7 bases, and 7 bases lay outside the gene matches. Germline CDR1 reads LGHNT; CDR2 reads FRNRAP. The DNA of the CDR3 is TGTGCTAGTGCTCTGACTAGCGGGAGGGCCGCAGATACGCAGTATTTT. As protein: CASALTSGRAADTQYF.

The chain joins TRBV6-2 or TRBV6-3 to TRBJ2-1, with 10 positions matching TRBD2. V shed 7 bases, J shed 2 bases, and the junction held 11 bases outside the gene matches. Per the germline V gene, CDR1 is MNHEY and CDR2 is SVGEGT. The CDR3 has 17 amino acids. The CDR3 here is CASTPLPLAGTYNEQFF. The CDR3 DNA reads as TGTGCCAGCACCCCACTCCCACTAGCGGGAACCTACAATGAGCAGTTCTTC.

The chain has TRBV3-1 (or the pseudogene TRBV3-2) and TRBJ2-2; 10 bases line up with TRBD2. Per germline, CDR1 LGHDT and CDR2 YNNKEL (reference sequence). CDR3 size: 15 residues. V gave up 4 bases and J gave up 7 bases; unmatched junction bases: 6. The CDR3 coding sequence is TGTGCCAGCAGCCCAACTAGCGGGACGGGCGGGGAGCTGTTTTTT. Encoded protein: CASSPTSGTGGELFF.

The chain joins TRBV29-1 to TRBJ2-7, with D maybe TRBD1 (6 bases). V lost 3 bases and J lost 0, with 6 bases in between. The CDR3 runs to 12 residues. The V gene's germline CDR1 is SQVTM and CDR2 ANQGSEA. The CDR3 DNA sequence: TGCAGCGTTGAGGACAGCTCCTACGAGCAGTACTTC. Amino acid sequence: CSVEDSSYEQYF.

The rearrangement links TRBV29-1 to TRBJ1-4; 10 bases agree with TRBD1. After removal of 7 bases from V and 6 bases from J, the junction contained 11 bases not matched to a gene. CDR1 and CDR2 from the germline V gene are SQVTM and ANQGSEA. The CDR3 has 15 residues. The CDR3 DNA sequence: TGCAGCGCTAATGACTTAGGGACAGGGGATGAAAAACTGTTTTTT. Translation gives CSANDLGTGDEKLFF.